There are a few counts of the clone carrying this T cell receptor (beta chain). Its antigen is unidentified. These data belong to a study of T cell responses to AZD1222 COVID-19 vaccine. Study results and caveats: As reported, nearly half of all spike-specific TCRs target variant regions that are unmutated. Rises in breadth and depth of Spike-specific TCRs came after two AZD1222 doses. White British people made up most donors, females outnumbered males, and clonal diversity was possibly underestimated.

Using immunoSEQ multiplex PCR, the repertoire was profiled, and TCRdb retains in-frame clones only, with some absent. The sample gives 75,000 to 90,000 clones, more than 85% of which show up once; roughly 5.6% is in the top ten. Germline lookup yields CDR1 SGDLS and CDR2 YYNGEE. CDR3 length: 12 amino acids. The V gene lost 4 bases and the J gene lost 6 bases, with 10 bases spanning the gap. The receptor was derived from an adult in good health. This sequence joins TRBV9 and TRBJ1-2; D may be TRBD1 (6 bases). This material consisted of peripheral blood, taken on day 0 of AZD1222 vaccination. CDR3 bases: TGTGCCAGCAGCAGGGGGGGAGATGGCTACACCTTC. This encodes CASSRGGDGYTF.